A selection of T cell receptor beta chains follows, all from one sample in a study of shared T cell receptors in the human thymus. This table comes from immunoSEQ multiplex PCR, and its TCRdb copy is limited to in-frame clones, with some not included. This sample yields approximately 580,000 clones, of which around 78% are seen a single time; about 0.013% belongs to the top ten. These same records also appear under a second study, on human thymus T cells.

Sample: thymocytes. The receptors come from a boy in the first two years of life with a congenital heart defect. The CDR3 runs from the conserved cysteine through the conserved F or W. D genes are given only for firm matches. The size of a clone is reported for some rows only, either as once, few or many, or as a class for expanded clones.

>TRBJ2-3|.|TRBD1|TRBV29-1
CSVGTRKTGTTDTQYF
TGCAGCGTTGGAACTCGAAAGACAGGGACCACAGATACGCAGTATTTT
>TRBJ2-2|.|TRBD2|TRBV6-4
CASSDKARLASTPGRELFF
TGTGCCAGCAGTGACAAAGCGAGACTAGCCTCGACCCCGGGGCGGGAGCTGTTTTTT
>TRBJ2-1|.|TRBD2|TRBV4-2
CASSQGLAGGSYNEQFF
TGTGCCAGCAGCCAAGGGCTAGCGGGAGGGTCCTACAATGAGCAGTTCTTC
>TRBJ1-1|once|.|TRBV28
CASRNPGMSTEAFF
TGTGCCAGCAGGAATCCGGGAATGAGCACTGAAGCTTTCTTT
>TRBJ2-7|.|TRBD1|TRBV29-1
CSVTTGIPYEQYF
TGCAGCGTTACGACAGGGATTCCCTACGAGCAGTACTTC
>TRBJ2-3|.|TRBD1|TRBV25-1
CASSERQGFSSTDTQYF
TGTGCCAGCAGTGAGAGACAGGGTTTCTCTAGCACAGATACGCAGTATTTT
>TRBJ2-1|.|.|TRBV4-2
CASSQVASSAGPYNEQFF
TGTGCCAGCAGCCAAGTTGCGTCTAGCGCCGGCCCCTACAATGAGCAGTTCTTC
>TRBJ1-5|once|.|TRBV5-1
CASSLAPSGGGVSNQPQHF
TGCGCCAGCAGCTTGGCTCCCTCCGGGGGGGGCGTGAGCAATCAGCCCCAGCATTTT
>TRBJ1-1|.|.|TRBV5-4
CASSWNRAIETEAFF
TGTGCCAGCAGCTGGAACAGGGCGATAGAAACTGAAGCTTTCTTT
>TRBJ2-7|.|TRBD2|TRBV25-1
CASSEVDRKREIGEQYF
TGTGCCAGCAGTGAAGTGGACAGAAAGCGGGAGATAGGCGAGCAGTACTTC
>TRBJ2-6|.|TRBD1|TRBV15
CATSRSVGQVLSGANVLTF
TGTGCCACCAGCAGAAGCGTTGGACAGGTCCTCTCTGGGGCCAACGTCCTGACTTTC
>TRBJ2-7|.|TRBD1|TRBV13
CASSSLRDSPYEQYF
TGTGCCAGCAGCTCCCTCCGGGACAGCCCCTACGAGCAGTACTTC
>TRBJ1-3|.|.|TRBV10-2
CASSSPNRADTIYF
TGCGCCAGCAGTTCTCCTAACAGGGCGGACACCATATATTTT
>TRBJ1-1|few|TRBD1|TRBV5-4
CASSTGQGTEAFF
TGTGCCAGCAGCACGGGACAGGGAACTGAAGCTTTCTTT
>TRBJ2-7|.|.|TRBV2
CASSEDSTALYEQYF
TGTGCCAGCAGTGAAGACAGCACTGCCCTCTACGAGCAGTACTTC
>TRBJ1-2|.|TRBD1|TRBV19
CASSIGQGSNYGYTF
TGTGCCAGTAGTATCGGACAGGGTTCTAACTATGGCTACACCTTC
>TRBJ2-3|.|TRBD2|TRBV9
CASSASGRLVDTQYF
TGTGCCAGCAGTGCTAGCGGGAGGTTGGTAGATACGCAGTATTTT
>TRBJ2-1|once|.|TRBV4-1
CASSPGAAGNEQFF
TGCGCCAGCAGCCCCGGGGCCGCGGGGAATGAGCAGTTCTTC
>TRBJ2-2|.|.|TRBV4-2
CASSQDPIGATTGELFF
TGTGCCAGCAGCCAAGATCCTATAGGGGCCACCACCGGGGAGCTGTTTTTT
>TRBJ2-7|.|TRBD2|TRBV2
CANLGGYSYEQYF
TGTGCCAACCTGGGGGGGTACTCCTACGAGCAGTACTTC
>TRBJ2-7|few|TRBD2|TRBV2
CASSDASGEQYF
TGTGCCAGCAGTGATGCTAGCGGCGAGCAGTACTTC
>TRBJ2-5|.|.|TRBV4-2
CASSQERDEEETQYF
TGTGCCAGCAGCCAAGAGCGAGACGAGGAAGAGACCCAGTACTTC
>TRBJ2-5|.|TRBD2|TRBV4-2
CASSQDLLAGVGETQYF
TGTGCCAGCAGCCAAGATCTTCTAGCGGGAGTCGGGGAGACCCAGTACTTC
>TRBJ1-1|.|.|TRBV18
CASSRQATGAPLEAFF
TGTGCCAGCTCACGGCAAGCGACCGGAGCCCCACTTGAAGCTTTCTTT
>TRBJ1-2|.|TRBD1|TRBV19
CASRGLTGATNYGYTF
TGTGCCAGTAGGGGTCTAACAGGGGCGACTAACTATGGCTACACCTTC
>TRBJ2-7|.|.|TRBV5-1
CASSFTGSSYEQYF
TGCGCCAGCAGCTTCACAGGGTCCTCCTACGAGCAGTACTTC
>TRBJ2-5|.|TRBD1|TRBV19
CASSTPGTGLETQYF
TGTGCCAGTAGTACCCCCGGGACAGGGCTAGAGACCCAGTACTTC
>TRBJ2-7|.|.|TRBV28
CASSLRRGRLSEQYF
TGTGCCAGCAGTTTGAGGAGGGGGCGCCTATCCGAGCAGTACTTC
>TRBJ1-1|once|.|TRBV11-2
CASRPQDITGTYTEAFF
TGTGCCAGCAGACCTCAAGACATCACAGGGACCTACACTGAAGCTTTCTTT
>TRBJ2-2|.|TRBD2|TRBV5-1
CASSLGSSGRDTGELFF
TGCGCCAGCAGCTTGGGATCTAGCGGGAGAGACACCGGGGAGCTGTTTTTT
>TRBJ1-2|.|.|TRBV4-3
CASSQELGAPNYGYTF
TGCGCCAGCAGCCAAGAACTGGGAGCCCCTAACTATGGCTACACCTTC
>TRBJ1-1|.|.|TRBV6-1
CASSGRGTEAFF
TGTGCCAGCAGTGGACGCGGGACTGAAGCTTTCTTT
>TRBJ2-3|.|.|TRBV4-1
CASSQDPAHTQYF
TGCGCCAGCAGCCAAGACCCAGCGCATACGCAGTATTTT
>TRBJ2-7|.|TRBD2|TRBV28
CASSSVVGGSITNEQYF
TGTGCCAGCAGTTCCGTGGTGGGGGGGTCTATAACTAACGAGCAGTACTTC
>TRBJ1-1|.|.|TRBV29-1
CSVEDRARGNTEAFF
TGCAGCGTTGAAGATCGGGCCAGGGGGAACACTGAAGCTTTCTTT
>TRBJ2-7|.|TRBD1|TRBV5-8
CASSLHLDRGIEQYF
TGTGCCAGCAGCCTACACCTGGACAGGGGGATAGAGCAGTACTTC
>TRBJ2-7|.|.|TRBV7-9
CASIPEGAYEQYF
TGTGCCAGCATCCCGGAAGGAGCCTACGAGCAGTACTTC
>TRBJ2-7|.|.|TRBV7-6
CARNNRAYEQYF
TGTGCCAGGAACAACAGGGCTTACGAGCAGTACTTC
>TRBJ1-2|once|.|TRBV30
CAWSADTNYGYTF
TGTGCCTGGAGTGCAGACACCAACTATGGCTACACCTTC
>TRBJ1-1|.|TRBD1|TRBV19
CASSIKGQAALNTEAFF
TGTGCCAGTAGTATTAAGGGACAGGCCGCCCTGAACACTGAAGCTTTCTTT
>TRBJ1-5|.|.|TRBV5-4
CASSSYPYSNQPQHF
TGTGCCAGCAGCTCCTATCCATATAGCAATCAGCCCCAGCATTTT
>TRBJ2-1|.|TRBD2|TRBV4-1
CASSQETSGILNEQFF
TGCGCCAGCAGCCAGGAGACTAGCGGGATCTTGAATGAGCAGTTCTTC
>TRBJ2-3|.|TRBD2|TRBV29-1
CSVEDDRDYERPTDTQYF
TGCAGCGTTGAAGACGATAGGGACTACGAACGGCCTACAGATACGCAGTATTTT
>TRBJ2-2|.|.|TRBV4-1
CASSHRTEANTGELFF
TGCGCCAGCAGCCATAGGACAGAGGCGAACACCGGGGAGCTGTTTTTT
>TRBJ2-6|few|TRBD2|TRBV5-6
CASSLGLAGGGANVLTF
TGTGCCAGCAGCTTAGGCCTAGCGGGAGGGGGGGCCAACGTCCTGACTTTC
>TRBJ2-5|.|TRBD1|TRBV6-5
CASSYWGQGSQETQYF
TGTGCCAGCAGTTATTGGGGACAGGGGAGCCAAGAGACCCAGTACTTC
>TRBJ1-1|.|TRBD1|TRBV29-1
CSVGQGSTEAFF
TGCAGCGTGGGACAGGGGAGTACTGAAGCTTTCTTT
>TRBJ1-2|.|.|TRBV6-4
CATPVREGPYGYTF
TGTGCCACCCCTGTCCGGGAGGGCCCCTATGGCTACACCTTC
>TRBJ1-2|.|TRBD1|TRBV29-1
CSVVQGEDYGYTF
TGCAGCGTTGTCCAGGGGGAGGACTATGGCTACACCTTC
>TRBJ2-7|.|TRBD2|TRBV14
CASSPPGPGGWGEQYF
TGTGCCAGCAGCCCACCGGGCCCGGGAGGGTGGGGTGAGCAGTACTTC
>TRBJ2-3|.|TRBD1|TRBV19
CAIRDRVTDTQYF
TGTGCAATCCGGGACAGGGTCACAGATACGCAGTATTTT
>TRBJ2-1|.|.|TRBV6-1
CASSEMTSSYNEQFF
TGTGCCAGCAGTGAAATGACTAGCTCCTACAATGAGCAGTTCTTC
>TRBJ2-1|few|.|TRBV28
CASSPPRDTYNEQFF
TGTGCCAGCAGCCCCCCCCGGGACACCTACAATGAGCAGTTCTTC
>TRBJ2-1|.|TRBD2|TRBV6-4
CASSEEREGHNEQFF
TGTGCCAGCAGTGAAGAGCGGGAGGGCCACAATGAGCAGTTCTTC
>TRBJ1-2|.|TRBD1|TRBV6-1
CASSESGGAGGYTF
TGTGCCAGCAGTGAATCAGGGGGCGCGGGTGGCTACACCTTC
>TRBJ2-1|.|.|TRBV28
CASSLPRGNEQFF
TGTGCCAGCAGTCTCCCCCGCGGGAATGAGCAGTTCTTC
>TRBJ2-1|.|.|TRBV2
CARKPQRGYNEQFF
TGTGCCAGAAAACCCCAACGGGGCTACAATGAGCAGTTCTTC